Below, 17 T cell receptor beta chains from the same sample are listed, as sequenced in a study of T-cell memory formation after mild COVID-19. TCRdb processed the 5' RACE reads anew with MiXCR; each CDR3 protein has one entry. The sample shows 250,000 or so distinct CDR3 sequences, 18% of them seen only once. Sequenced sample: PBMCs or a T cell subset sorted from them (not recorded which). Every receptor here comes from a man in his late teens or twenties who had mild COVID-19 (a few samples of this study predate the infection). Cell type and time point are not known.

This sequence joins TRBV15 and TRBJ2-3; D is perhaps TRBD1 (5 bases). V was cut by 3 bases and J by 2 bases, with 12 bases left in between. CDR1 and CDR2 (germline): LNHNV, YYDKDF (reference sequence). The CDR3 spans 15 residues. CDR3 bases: TGTGCCACCAGCAGCAGACAGATCATCACAGATACGCAGTATTTT. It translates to CATSSRQIITDTQYF.

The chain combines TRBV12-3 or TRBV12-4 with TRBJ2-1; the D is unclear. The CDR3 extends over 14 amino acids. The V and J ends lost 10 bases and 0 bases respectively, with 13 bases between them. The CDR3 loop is CATRASGSYNEQFF. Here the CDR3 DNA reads TGTGCCACAAGGGCGTCCGGCTCCTACAATGAGCAGTTCTTC.

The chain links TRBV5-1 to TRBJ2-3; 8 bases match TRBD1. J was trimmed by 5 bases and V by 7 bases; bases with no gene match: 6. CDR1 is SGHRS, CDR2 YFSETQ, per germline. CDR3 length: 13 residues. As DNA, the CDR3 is TGCGCCAGCCGGACAGGGACCTTAGATACGCAGTATTTT. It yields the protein CASRTGTLDTQYF.

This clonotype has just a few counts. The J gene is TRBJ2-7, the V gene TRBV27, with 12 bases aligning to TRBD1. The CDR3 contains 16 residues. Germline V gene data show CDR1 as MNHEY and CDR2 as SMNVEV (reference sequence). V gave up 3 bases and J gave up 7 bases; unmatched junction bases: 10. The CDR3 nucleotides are TGTGCCAGCAGTTTCGGGACAGGGGGCGCTTCATATGAGCAGTACTTC. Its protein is CASSFGTGGASYEQYF.

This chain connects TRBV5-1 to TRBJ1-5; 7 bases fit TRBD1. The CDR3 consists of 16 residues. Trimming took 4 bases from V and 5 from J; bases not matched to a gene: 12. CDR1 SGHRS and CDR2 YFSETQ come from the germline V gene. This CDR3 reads CASSLQGGVGDQPQHF. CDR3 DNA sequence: TGCGCCAGCAGCCTCCAAGGGGGCGTGGGGGATCAGCCCCAGCATTTT.

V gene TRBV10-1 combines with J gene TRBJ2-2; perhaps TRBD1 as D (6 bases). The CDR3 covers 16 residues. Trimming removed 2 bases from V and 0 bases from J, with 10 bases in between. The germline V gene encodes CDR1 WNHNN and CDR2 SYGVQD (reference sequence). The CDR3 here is CASSEGTTTNTGELFF. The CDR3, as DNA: TGCGCCAGCAGTGAGGGGACAACAACGAACACCGGGGAGCTGTTTTTT.

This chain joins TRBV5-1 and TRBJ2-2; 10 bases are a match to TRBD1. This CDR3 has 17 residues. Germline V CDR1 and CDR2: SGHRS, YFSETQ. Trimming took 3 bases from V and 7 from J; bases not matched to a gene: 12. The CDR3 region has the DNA TGCGCCAGCAGCTCGTTCCCGGGACAGGGGTTCGGCGGGGAGCTGTTTTTT. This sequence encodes CASSSFPGQGFGGELFF.

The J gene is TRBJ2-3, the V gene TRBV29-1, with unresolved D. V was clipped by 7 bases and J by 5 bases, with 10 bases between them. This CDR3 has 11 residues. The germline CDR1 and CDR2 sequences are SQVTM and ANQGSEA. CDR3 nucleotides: TGCAGCGCCCCAGGTGGAGATACGCAGTATTTT. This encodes CSAPGGDTQYF.

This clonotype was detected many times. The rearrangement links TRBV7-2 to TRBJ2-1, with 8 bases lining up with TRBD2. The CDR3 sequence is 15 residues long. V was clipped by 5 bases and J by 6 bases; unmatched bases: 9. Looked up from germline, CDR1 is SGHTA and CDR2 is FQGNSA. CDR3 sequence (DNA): TGTGCCAGCAGCCCCTTTGCGGGGGGCCTCAATGAGCAGTTCTTC. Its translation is CASSPFAGGLNEQFF.

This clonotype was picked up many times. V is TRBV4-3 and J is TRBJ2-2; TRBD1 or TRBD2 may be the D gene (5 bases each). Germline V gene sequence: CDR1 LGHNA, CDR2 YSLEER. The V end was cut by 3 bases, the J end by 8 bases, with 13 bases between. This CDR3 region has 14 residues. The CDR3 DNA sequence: TGCGCCAGCAGCCAGGGGGATCGCGGTGGGGAGCTGTTTTTT. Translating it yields CASSQGDRGGELFF.

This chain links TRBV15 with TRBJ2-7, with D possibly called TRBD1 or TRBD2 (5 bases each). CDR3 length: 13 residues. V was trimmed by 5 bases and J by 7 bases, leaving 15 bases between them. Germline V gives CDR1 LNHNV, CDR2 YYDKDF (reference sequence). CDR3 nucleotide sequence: TGTGCCACCAGCCTCAATGGGGGTGATGAGCAGTACGTC. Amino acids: CATSLNGGDEQYV.

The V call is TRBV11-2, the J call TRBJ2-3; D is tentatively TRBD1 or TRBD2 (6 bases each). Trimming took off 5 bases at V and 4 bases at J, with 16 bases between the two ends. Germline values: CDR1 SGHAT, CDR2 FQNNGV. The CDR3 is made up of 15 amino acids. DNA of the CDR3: TGTGCCAGCAGCCCCAGCCCCCGGGGGCCAGATACGCAGTATTTT. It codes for CASSPSPRGPDTQYF.

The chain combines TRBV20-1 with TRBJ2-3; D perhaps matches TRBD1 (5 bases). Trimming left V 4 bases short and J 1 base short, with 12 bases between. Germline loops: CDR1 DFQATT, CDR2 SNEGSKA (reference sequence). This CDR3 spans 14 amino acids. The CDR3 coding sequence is TGCAGTGCTAAGGGGCTTTGGCGCACAGATACGCAGTATTTT. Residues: CSAKGLWRTDTQYF.

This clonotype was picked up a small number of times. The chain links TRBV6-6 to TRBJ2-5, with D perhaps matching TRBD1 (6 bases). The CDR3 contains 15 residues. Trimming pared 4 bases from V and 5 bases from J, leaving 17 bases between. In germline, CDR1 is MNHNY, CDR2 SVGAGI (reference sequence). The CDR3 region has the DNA TGTGCCAGCAGTTCCCTGACAGGTCGAAGGGAGACCCAGTACTTC. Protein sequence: CASSSLTGRRETQYF.

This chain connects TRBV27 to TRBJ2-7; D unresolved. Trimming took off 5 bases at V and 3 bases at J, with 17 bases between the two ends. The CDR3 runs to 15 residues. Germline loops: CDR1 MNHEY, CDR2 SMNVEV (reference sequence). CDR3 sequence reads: CASSAQDFTGYEQYF. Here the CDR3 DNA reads TGTGCCAGCAGTGCCCAAGATTTTACGGGCTACGAGCAGTACTTC.

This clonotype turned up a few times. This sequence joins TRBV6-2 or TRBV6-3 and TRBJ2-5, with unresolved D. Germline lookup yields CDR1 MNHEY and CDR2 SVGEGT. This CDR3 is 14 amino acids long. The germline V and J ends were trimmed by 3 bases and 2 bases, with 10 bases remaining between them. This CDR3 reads CASSYYQKQETQYF. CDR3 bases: TGTGCCAGCAGTTATTACCAGAAACAAGAGACCCAGTACTTC.

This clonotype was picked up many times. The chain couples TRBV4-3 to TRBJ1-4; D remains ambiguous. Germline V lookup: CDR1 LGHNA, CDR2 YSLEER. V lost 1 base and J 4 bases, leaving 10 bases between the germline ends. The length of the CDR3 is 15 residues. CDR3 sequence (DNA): TGCGCCAGCAGCCAAGTGGCGGGATTTAATGAAAAACTGTTTTTT. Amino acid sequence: CASSQVAGFNEKLFF.